This T cell receptor beta chain was sequenced for a study of siplizumab effects on memory and regulatory T cells (dated by TCRdb to the late 2010s). About the full investigation: Across fewer than 10 responder-stimulator pairs, paired mixed lymphocyte reactions were conducted with siplizumab at roughly 0.95 ug/mL and without drug. The study examined how the anti-CD2 antibody siplizumab affects alloreactive T-cell subsets in allogeneic mixed lymphocyte reactions built from human PBMCs. Overall study outcomes, separate from this receptor: A naive or memory phenotype could not be assigned to roughly 80-97% of proliferating CD4+ or CD8+ clones. Among mappable alloreactive CD4+ clones, an average Treg-derived fraction of around 71% was observed with siplizumab, compared with less than 35% in control reactions. Compared with memory T cells, unstimulated naive T cells appeared more diverse, and naive cells seemed to make a substantial contribution to the alloresponse. Whether proliferating Tregs from siplizumab cultures actually had suppressive function was not functionally confirmed. Sequences below about 10^-5 frequency were poorly captured, so only a minor fraction of alloreactive clones could be mapped to unstimulated subsets. The cumulative frequency of alloreactive sequences traceable to unstimulated CD4+ memory T cells was significantly reduced by siplizumab.

Mixed lymphocyte reaction cells were cocultured at 37°C for about six days. Responder PBMCs were labelled with CFSE and stimulator PBMCs were labelled with Violet Dye, after which the responder and stimulator PBMCs were mixed at a 1:1 ratio. Sorted unstimulated T cells and proliferating T cells recovered from mixed lymphocyte reactions were subjected to TCRbeta CDR3 sequencing. Fresh whole blood from 9 to 11 HLA-typed healthy donors was used to isolate PBMCs. After the mixed lymphocyte reaction, proliferating CFSE-low responder T cells were FACS-sorted for TCR sequencing. This clone is judged medium-sized (0.01 to 0.1%). What this receptor recognizes is not known. No qualities accompany the bases; no much larger clone lies one base away. Library creation used the immunoSEQ multiplex PCR assay. The deep sequencing platform assayed approximately 10^5 TCR templates per sample. Genomic DNA extracted from sorted T cells was used for TCRbeta CDR3 sequencing. In the authors' own workflow: The R programming language was used for clonal analysis of TCRbeta CDR3 data. Alloreactive CD4+ and CD8+ clones were defined by comparing unstimulated samples with post-reaction CFSE-low samples. By matching sequences to the repertoires of sorted unstimulated Treg and non-Treg cells, each alloreactive CD4+ clone was assigned a regulatory or non-regulatory origin. TCRdb retrieved this table from immuneACCESS and kept in-frame rearrangements only. Not all clones are present; in checked studies, unresolved V genes account for under half, and no reason is known for the remainder. Clone size and the V and J calls come from that table; the DNA yielded D and trimming. This sample has approximately 9,700 clones in its table, and more than 45% of those were observed once. The ten biggest clones cover approximately 22% of the sample.

Germline trimming: 2 bases from V, 8 bases from J; junction bases outside gene matches: 11. From the germline V gene, CDR1 is KGHSH and CDR2 is LQKENI. There are 15 amino acids in the CDR3, from cysteine to phenylalanine inclusive. Here the CDR3 DNA is all that survives: 45 bases in frame from base 1. The sequence came from a human donor in good health; the cells came from an allogeneic mixed lymphocyte reaction. The sequencing sample was made of CFSE-low (dividing) CD4+ T cells sorted from an allogeneic mixed lymphocyte reaction. This sequence uses TRBV18 and TRBJ1-2; TRBD1 fits 7 bases in the junction. The CDR3 amino acid sequence is: CASSPSYDRDIGYTF. At the DNA level, the sequence is TGTGCCAGCTCACCATCCTATGACAGGGACATCGGCTACACCTTC.